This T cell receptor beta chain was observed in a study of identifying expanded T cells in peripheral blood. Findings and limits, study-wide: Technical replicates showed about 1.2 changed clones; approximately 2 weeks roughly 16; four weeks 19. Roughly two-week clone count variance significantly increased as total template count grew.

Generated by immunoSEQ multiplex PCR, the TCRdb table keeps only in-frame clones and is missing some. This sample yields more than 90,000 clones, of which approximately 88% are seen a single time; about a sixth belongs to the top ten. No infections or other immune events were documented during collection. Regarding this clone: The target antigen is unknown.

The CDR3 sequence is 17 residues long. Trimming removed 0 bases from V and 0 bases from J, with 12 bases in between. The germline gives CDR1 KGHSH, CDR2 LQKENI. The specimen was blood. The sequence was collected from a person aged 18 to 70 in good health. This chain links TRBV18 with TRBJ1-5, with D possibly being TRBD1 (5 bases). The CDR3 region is CASSPPGRGISNQPQHF. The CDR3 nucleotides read TGTGCCAGCTCACCACCGGGGAGGGGAATTAGCAATCAGCCCCAGCATTTT. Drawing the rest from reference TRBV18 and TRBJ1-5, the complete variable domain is NAGVMQNPRHLVRRRGQEARLRCSPMKGHSHVYWYRQLPEEGLKFMVYLQKENIIDESGMPKERFSAEFPKEGPSILRIQQVVRGDSAAYFCASSPPGRGISNQPQHFGDGTRLSIL.